This TCR beta chain was identified in a study of T cell responses to AZD1222 COVID-19 vaccine. Overall study results and limits: Spike regions recognized by vaccine-associated CD4 TCRs spanned the protein, led by 160-218 and 743-854. No repertoire was sampled before or during the peak T cell response, only after it.

Sequencing was performed with immunoSEQ multiplex PCR; in TCRdb, only in-frame clones are kept and a portion is missing. The table lists approximately 210,000 clones, 91% of them singletons. V lost 2 bases, J lost 4 bases, and 7 bases stayed unmatched. This CDR3 has 16 amino acids. Germline loops: CDR1 MNHEY, CDR2 SMNVEV (reference sequence). Pooled samples include second doses given at about 4 or 12 weeks. Comments on this clone: Its specificity is not known.

This rearrangement joins TRBV27 to TRBJ2-7; 11 nucleotides align to TRBD1. The sequencing used peripheral blood, collected 28 days after the second AZD1222 dose. This clonotype was sampled from an adult who received the AZD1222 COVID-19 vaccine. In DNA, the CDR3 is TGTGCCAGCAGTTTAACCGGACAGGGGGCGGGTTACGAGCAGTACTTC. Translation: CASSLTGQGAGYEQYF.